Following are 17 T cell receptor beta chains from one sample sequenced in a study of blood T cell repertoires in COVID-19. TCRdb keeps only in-frame clones here, not all; method: immunoSEQ multiplex PCR. The sample yields approximately 300,000 clones, around 88% seen once. The sample comprised peripheral blood. The receptors originated from a young man with acute or convalescent COVID-19.

The chain is built from TRBV19 and TRBJ1-5, with D unresolved. Germline V gives CDR1 LNHDA, CDR2 SQIVND (reference sequence). CDR3 size: 16 residues. Trimming removed 0 bases from V and 3 bases from J, with 12 bases in between. This CDR3 reads CASSIDFGVYNQPQHF. The DNA of the CDR3 is TGTGCCAGTAGTATAGATTTTGGAGTCTACAATCAGCCCCAGCATTTT. The full variable domain, in which reference TRBV19 and TRBJ1-5 provide the parts outside the CDR3, is DGGITQSPKYLFRKEGQNVTLSCEQNLNHDAMYWYRQDPGQGLRLIYYSQIVNDFQKGDIAEGYSVSREKKESFPLTVTSAQKNPTAFYLCASSIDFGVYNQPQHFGDGTRLSIL.

The chain recombines TRBV27 with TRBJ1-5, with no clear D. Germline CDR1 MNHEY, CDR2 SMNVEV (reference sequence). CDR3 length: 14 residues. V gave up 2 bases and J gave up 3 bases, with 8 bases separating them. The CDR3 loop is CASSLKYINQPQHF. The CDR3 bases are TGTGCCAGCAGTTTAAAGTACATCAATCAGCCCCAGCATTTT.

The gene calls are TRBV19 and TRBJ2-5; possibly TRBD2 for D (5 bases). CDR1 and CDR2 (germline): LNHDA, SQIVND (reference sequence). Trimming took off 3 bases at V and 5 bases at J, with 10 bases between the two ends. This CDR3 is 13 amino acids long. CDR3 nucleotide sequence: TGTGCCAGTAGTATGTCCGGGAAGGAGACCCAGTACTTC. Its protein is CASSMSGKETQYF.

The rearrangement links TRBV10-3 to TRBJ1-1; 8 bases agree with TRBD1. Germline V gene lookup returns CDR1 ENHRY and CDR2 SYGVKD. The ends lost 7 bases at V and 2 bases at J; junction bases unmatched: 6. CDR3 length: 14 amino acids. The CDR3 spells CAINVRGLNTEAFF. The CDR3 region has the DNA TGTGCCATCAATGTCAGGGGGCTTAACACTGAAGCTTTCTTT.

DNA of the CDR3: TGCGCCAGCAGCTTGGGGAAAGGGACAGGCGATAATGAAAAACTGTTTTTT. Encoded protein: CASSLGKGTGDNEKLFF. This rearrangement joins TRBV5-1 to TRBJ1-4; 8 bases are shared with TRBD1. The V and J ends lost 0 bases and 4 bases, in that order; junction bases with no gene match: 8. The germline gives CDR1 SGHRS, CDR2 YFSETQ. The CDR3 has 17 amino acids.

The gene calls are TRBV9 and TRBJ2-5; D gene unclear. The CDR3 sequence is 14 residues long. Trimming removed 0 bases from V and 7 bases from J, with 13 bases in between. Germline values: CDR1 SGDLS, CDR2 YYNGEE. The CDR3 bases are TGTGCCAGCAGCGTAGACTCCCCCTTCGGGACCCAGTACTTC. Translation: CASSVDSPFGTQYF.

The V gene is TRBV21-1, the J gene TRBJ2-1; the table's D call of TRBD1 was not tested on the DNA. TRBV21-1 is a pseudogene. The CDR3 is 16 amino acids. Written as DNA, the CDR3 is TGTGCCAGCAGCAAAGTGGGGCGTAAACACGACAATGAGCAGTTCTTC. Protein product: CASSKVGRKHDNEQFF.

The chain is built from TRBV3-1 (or the pseudogene TRBV3-2) and TRBJ2-1; tentative D call: TRBD2 (6 bases). This CDR3 spans 15 amino acids. CDR1 is LGHDT, CDR2 YNNKEL, per germline (reference sequence). The V end lost 1 base, the J end lost 6 bases, and 13 bases lay between the germline ends. CDR3 sequence (DNA): TGTGCCAGCAGCCAAGGGTCGCGGGGCCTCAATGAGCAGTTCTTC. It translates to CASSQGSRGLNEQFF.

The chain uses TRBV9 and TRBJ1-3, with 9 positions matching TRBD1. Germline trimming cut 3 bases from V and 7 bases from J; bases unmatched to any gene: 8. Germline V CDR1 and CDR2: SGDLS, YYNGEE. The CDR3 covers 15 residues. This chain's CDR3 is CASSAEQGAWNTIYF. As DNA, the CDR3 is TGTGCCAGCAGCGCGGAACAGGGGGCTTGGAACACCATATATTTT.

The chain links TRBV7-9 to TRBJ2-7; D is undetermined. The CDR3 covers 14 residues. Germline CDR1 reads SEHNR; CDR2 reads FQNEAQ (reference sequence). V was cut by 1 base and J by 1 base, with 8 bases left in between. The CDR3 reads CASSLDPTSYEQYF. In DNA form, the CDR3 reads TGTGCCAGCAGCTTAGATCCGACATCCTACGAGCAGTACTTC. The full variable domain, its missing parts supplied by reference TRBV7-9 and TRBJ2-7, is DTGVSQNPRHKITKRGQNVTFRCDPISEHNRLYWYRQTLGQGPEFLTYFQNEAQLEKSRLLSDRFSAERPKGSFSTLEIQRTEQGDSAMYLCASSLDPTSYEQYFGPGTRLTVT.

The sample holds one count of this clone. J is TRBJ2-1 and V is TRBV28; the match to TRBD2 covers 8 bases. The V and J ends lost 2 bases and 3 bases, in that order; junction bases with no gene match: 6. The length of the CDR3 is 16 residues. Germline CDR1 MDHEN, CDR2 SYDVKM. DNA of the CDR3: TGTGCCAGCAGTTTACGGCGGGGGGACATCTACAATGAGCAGTTCTTC. Protein: CASSLRRGDIYNEQFF. The full variable domain, its missing parts supplied by reference TRBV28 and TRBJ2-1, is DVKVTQSSRYLVKRTGEKVFLECVQDMDHENMFWYRQDPGLGLRLIYFSYDVKMKEKGDIPEGYSVSREKKERFSLILESASTNQTSMYLCASSLRRGDIYNEQFFGPGTRLTVL.

This clone came up a few times. The identical CDR3 is also encoded by other nucleotide sequences in the sample. V usage is TRBV30 and J usage is TRBJ1-2; D gene uncertain. Trimming took 2 bases from V and 2 from J, leaving 9 bases between them. Germline V gene lookup returns CDR1 GTSNPN and CDR2 SVGIG (reference sequence). This CDR3 has 13 amino acids. CDR3 amino acids: CAWSLGINYGYTF. CDR3 DNA sequence: TGTGCCTGGAGTCTCGGGATCAACTATGGCTACACCTTC.

The V and J genes are TRBV28 and TRBJ2-3; TRBD2 agrees at 7 bases. The CDR3 runs to 14 residues. V gave up 4 bases and J gave up 2 bases; unmatched junction bases: 3. Germline lookup yields CDR1 MDHEN and CDR2 SYDVKM. CDR3 residues: CASSWGGYTDTQYF. In DNA, the CDR3 is TGTGCCAGCAGTTGGGGGGGATACACAGATACGCAGTATTTT.

V gene TRBV5-1 combines with J gene TRBJ1-2; 9 bases match TRBD1. V shed 3 bases, J shed 8 bases, and the junction held 8 bases outside the gene matches. This CDR3 spans 14 amino acids. CDR1 SGHRS and CDR2 YFSETQ come from the germline V gene. The CDR3 region is CASSSPQGARGYTF. CDR3 nucleotide sequence: TGCGCCAGCAGCTCCCCACAGGGGGCGCGGGGCTACACCTTC.

V is TRBV29-1 and J is TRBJ1-4; a possible D gene is TRBD1 (5 bases). The CDR3 is 12 amino acids. V was cut by 7 bases and J by 8 bases, with 14 bases left in between. Per germline, CDR1 SQVTM and CDR2 ANQGSEA. The CDR3 protein is CSALGGGEKLFF. CDR3 bases: TGCAGCGCTCTCGGGGGTGGGGAAAAACTGTTTTTT.

The rearrangement uses TRBV29-1 and TRBJ2-2; tentatively, D is TRBD2 (6 bases). Germline V CDR1 and CDR2: SQVTM, ANQGSEA. V lost 5 bases and J lost 2, with 12 bases in between. This CDR3 is 14 amino acids long. This CDR3 reads CSVHGDSNTGELFF. The CDR3 DNA sequence: TGCAGCGTTCATGGGGACTCCAACACCGGGGAGCTGTTTTTT.

The chain links TRBV5-6 to TRBJ2-7; TRBD2 might be the D (6 bases). Trimming removed 4 bases from V and 5 bases from J, with 19 bases in between. The length of the CDR3 is 15 residues. Germline CDR1 and CDR2: SGHDT and YYEEEE. The CDR3 spells CASSRGSLGLDEQYF. The CDR3 nucleotides read TGTGCCAGCAGCCGGGGGTCCCTTGGGTTAGACGAGCAGTACTTC.